This T cell receptor (beta chain) came from a study of T cell clones after liver transplantation. Findings of the study overall: These preliminary findings come from unstandardized post-transplant sampling times.

Germline CDR1 MNHEY, CDR2 SVGAGI. The CDR3 spans 14 residues. The V end lost 6 bases, the J end lost 7 bases, and 16 bases lay between the germline ends. Concerning this clone itself: Its specificity is unknown.

Only in-frame clones appear in the TCRdb table, and some are missing; sequencing was by immunoSEQ multiplex PCR. The repertoire includes about 15,000 clones, approximately 82% of them detected once, and 28% sits in the top ten. The receptor's source is a human patient who received a liver transplant. Some of the T cells may derive from the graft donor. The chain couples TRBV6-5 to TRBJ1-5; maybe TRBD1 (6 bases). Sequenced material: CD8+ T cells from blood, taken about 50 months after liver transplant. In nucleotides, the CDR3 is TGTGCCAGCAGCTCCTCCCCAGGGGTCCAGCCCCAGCATTTT. Protein sequence: CASSSSPGVQPQHF.